The subject of this entry is one TCR beta chain. This record belongs to a study of cytomegalovirus exposure and HLA in healthy donors. At the level of the study: Membership in the Caucasian-associated ancestry cluster was found for 65% to 85% of nearly 400 genotyped donors.

The V and J ends lost 3 bases and 4 bases respectively, with 13 bases between them. The CDR3 length is 15 residues. CDR1 is SGHTA and CDR2 is FQGNSA in the germline V gene. 13 Jbeta primers and 60 Vbeta primers were used for the PCR. Only in-frame clones appear in the TCRdb table, and some are missing; sequencing was by immunoSEQ multiplex PCR. The top ten hold approximately 3% of the sample, which has 90,000 to 120,000 clones, around three quarters seen once. This sequence originates from a middle-aged woman in good health and CMV-seronegative. Sequenced material: PBMCs. This chain links TRBV7-2 with TRBJ1-5; possibly TRBD1 for D (6 bases). CDR3 in DNA: TGTGCCAGCAGCTTTCGCGGGCAGGGGAATCAGCCCCAGCATTTT. Protein sequence: CASSFRGQGNQPQHF. The whole variable domain, filled in from reference TRBV7-2 and TRBJ1-5, reads GAGVSQSPSNKVTEKGKDVELRCDPISGHTALYWYRQSLGQGLEFLIYFQGNSAPDKSGLPSDRFSAERTGGSVSTLTIQRTQQEDSAVYLCASSFRGQGNQPQHFGDGTRLSIL.